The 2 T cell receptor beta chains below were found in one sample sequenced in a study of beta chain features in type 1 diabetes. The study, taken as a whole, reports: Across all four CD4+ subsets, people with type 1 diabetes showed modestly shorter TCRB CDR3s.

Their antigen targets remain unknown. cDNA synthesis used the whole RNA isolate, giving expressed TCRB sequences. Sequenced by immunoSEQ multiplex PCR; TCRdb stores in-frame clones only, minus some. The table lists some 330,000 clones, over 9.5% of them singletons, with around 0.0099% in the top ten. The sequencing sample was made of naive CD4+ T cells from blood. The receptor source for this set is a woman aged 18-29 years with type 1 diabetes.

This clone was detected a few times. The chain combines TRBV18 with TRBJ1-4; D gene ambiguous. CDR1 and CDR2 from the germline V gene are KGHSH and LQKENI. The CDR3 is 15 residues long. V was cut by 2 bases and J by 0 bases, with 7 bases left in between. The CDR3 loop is CASSPSVATNEKLFF. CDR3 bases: TGTGCCAGCTCACCATCTGTTGCAACTAATGAAAAACTGTTTTTT.

The CDR3 DNA reads TGCGCCAGCAGCTTCACTGGAGGCTCCTACGAGCAGTACTTC. This gives the protein CASSFTGGSYEQYF. The chain joins TRBV5-1 to TRBJ2-7; D may be TRBD2 (5 bases). Germline V gene data show CDR1 as SGHRS and CDR2 as YFSETQ. Trimming left V 2 bases short and J 0 bases short, with 9 bases between. The CDR3 is 14 residues long. Full variable domain (remainder filled in from reference TRBV5-1 and TRBJ2-7): KAGVTQTPRYLIKTRGQQVTLSCSPISGHRSVSWYQQTPGQGLQFLFEYFSETQRNKGNFPGRFSGRQFSNSRSEMNVSTLELGDSALYLCASSFTGGSYEQYFGPGTRLTVT.